This T cell receptor beta chain was sequenced during a study of cytomegalovirus exposure and HLA in healthy donors. It was with 60 Vbeta and 13 Jbeta primers that the PCR ran. Measured with immunoSEQ multiplex PCR; TCRdb has only the in-frame clones, and not every one. The repertoire holds about 180,000 clones, with around 83% as singletons. After removal of 4 bases from V and 1 base from J, the junction contained 4 bases not matched to a gene. Germline V gene data show CDR1 as SGHRS and CDR2 as YFSETQ. The CDR3 covers 14 residues. This TCR came from a girl aged 2-10 years in good health and CMV-seropositive. The sample taken for sequencing was PBMCs. J is TRBJ1-1 and V is TRBV5-1; 7 nucleotides align to TRBD1. CDR3 protein: CASSRQGGNTEAFF. The CDR3 DNA reads as TGCGCCAGCAGCAGACAGGGAGGGAACACTGAAGCTTTCTTT.